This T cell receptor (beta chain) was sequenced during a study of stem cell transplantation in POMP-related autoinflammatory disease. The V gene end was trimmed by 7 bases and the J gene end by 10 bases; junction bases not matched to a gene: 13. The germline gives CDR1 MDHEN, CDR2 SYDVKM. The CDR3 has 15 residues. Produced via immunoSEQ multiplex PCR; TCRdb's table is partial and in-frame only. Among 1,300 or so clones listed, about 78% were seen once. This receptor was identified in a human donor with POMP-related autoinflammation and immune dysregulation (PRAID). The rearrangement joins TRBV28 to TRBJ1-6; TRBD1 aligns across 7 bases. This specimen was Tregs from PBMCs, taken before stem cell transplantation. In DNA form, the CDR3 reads TGTGCCAGCACTCCACAGGGGTATAACGGGTCACCCCTCCACTTT. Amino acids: CASTPQGYNGSPLHF. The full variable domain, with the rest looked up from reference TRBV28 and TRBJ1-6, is DVKVTQSSRYLVKRTGEKVFLECVQDMDHENMFWYRQDPGLGLRLIYFSYDVKMKEKGDIPEGYSVSREKKERFSLILESASTNQTSMYLCASTPQGYNGSPLHFGNGTRLTVT.